Sequencing of this T cell receptor beta chain was carried out in a study of blood T cell repertoires in COVID-19. Between the trimmed V and J ends, which lost 0 bases and 3 bases, there was a span of 13 bases. Germline-derived CDR1 and CDR2 are LGHDT and YNNKEL (reference sequence). The CDR3 has 16 amino acids. Generated by immunoSEQ multiplex PCR, the TCRdb table keeps only in-frame clones and is missing some. The table lists around 70,000 clones, around 80% of them singletons. This clone appeared a few times. Material: peripheral blood. This receptor was obtained from a human donor in a cohort sampled during active COVID-19. V is TRBV3-1 (or the pseudogene TRBV3-2) and J is TRBJ2-3; tentative D call: TRBD2 (5 bases). The CDR3 region has the DNA TGTGCCAGCAGCCAAGAGACCCCTAGCAGGACAGATACGCAGTATTTT. Amino acid sequence: CASSQETPSRTDTQYF.